The rows below give T cell receptor beta chains drawn from one sample of a study of CD8 T cells in ankylosing spondylitis. TCRdb ran MiXCR on the 5' RACE reads and lists one entry per CDR3 protein. In the table there are 250,000 to 400,000 distinct CDR3 sequences, around 10% of which are singletons. The source material was blood, either unsorted or a sorted T cell fraction (not recorded which). The receptors originated from a female donor with ankylosing spondylitis or in good health (not recorded which). CDR3s include the opening cysteine and the closing phenylalanine or tryptophan. D genes are given only for firm matches. Some rows have no size entry. The others give once, few or many, or a class for an expanded clone.

>TRBV20-1|TRBJ1-2|-|many
CSAREGSGSYGYTF
TGCAGTGCTAGAGAAGGGTCAGGGAGCTATGGCTACACCTTC
>TRBV12-3/TRBV12-4|TRBJ1-1|-|many
CASSPGPLGEAFF
TGTGCCAGCAGTCCGGGACCGCTAGGTGAAGCTTTCTTT
>TRBV9|TRBJ2-5|TRBD2|-
CASSVDQRGQETQYF
TGTGCCAGCAGCGTAGACCAGCGGGGCCAAGAGACCCAGTACTTC
>TRBV5-1|TRBJ2-7|TRBD2|many
CASSLAGGTRLTPTYEQYF
TGCGCCAGCAGCTTAGCGGGAGGGACGCGATTAACGCCGACCTACGAGCAGTACTTC
>TRBV11-2|TRBJ1-3|-|-
CASSYNLFGTPGGNTIYF
TGTGCCAGCAGCTATAATTTATTTGGCACCCCTGGAGGAAACACCATATATTTT
>TRBV21-1|TRBJ1-5|-|many
CASSPPGQGSNQPQHF
TGTGCCAGCAGCCCCCCGGGACAGGGGAGCAATCAGCCCCAGCATTTT
>TRBV12-3/TRBV12-4|TRBJ2-2|TRBD2|-
CASSPGLASNTGELFF
TGTGCCAGCAGTCCAGGACTAGCTTCGAACACCGGGGAGCTGTTTTTT
>TRBV12-3/TRBV12-4|TRBJ2-3|-|many
CASSLRSGSTDTQYF
TGTGCCAGCAGTTTGAGGAGCGGGAGCACAGATACGCAGTATTTT
>TRBV5-1|TRBJ2-1|TRBD1|many
CASSFWTGTYNEQFF
TGCGCCAGCAGCTTCTGGACAGGGACCTACAATGAGCAGTTCTTC
>TRBV5-4|TRBJ2-3|-|-
CASSFNTEDTQYF
TGTGCCAGCAGCTTTAACACCGAAGATACGCAGTATTTT
>TRBV19|TRBJ2-1|TRBD1|few
CASSRTGGYNEQFF
TGTGCCAGTAGCCGAACAGGGGGCTACAATGAGCAGTTCTTC
>TRBV6-1|TRBJ1-6|TRBD1|many
CASSSGTGDSPLHF
TGTGCCAGCAGCTCCGGGACAGGGGATTCACCCCTCCACTTT
>TRBV25-1|TRBJ1-1|-|many
CASSEYKNTEAFF
TGTGCCAGCAGTGAATATAAGAACACTGAAGCTTTCTTT
>TRBV18|TRBJ1-2|-|few
CASSPDERLGGYTF
TGTGCCAGCTCACCCGACGAGCGTCTAGGGGGCTACACCTTC
>TRBV18|TRBJ2-3|-|many
CASSRLSGDTQYF
TGTGCCAGCTCACGCCTCTCGGGGGATACGCAGTATTTT
>TRBV20-1|TRBJ2-1|-|many
CSAREGRPNRKFF
TGCAGTGCTAGGGAAGGACGCCCGAATCGTAAGTTCTTC
>TRBV7-8|TRBJ1-5|-|few
CASSLGGRSNQPQHF
TGTGCCAGCAGCTTAGGAGGACGGAGCAATCAGCCCCAGCATTTT
>TRBV2|TRBJ2-1|TRBD2|-
CASGREGIYNEQFF
TGTGCCAGCGGGCGGGAGGGGATCTACAATGAGCAGTTCTTC
>TRBV20-1|TRBJ1-2|-|many
CSANGVYGYTF
TGCAGTGCTAACGGGGTCTATGGCTACACCTTC
>TRBV6-5|TRBJ2-3|-|few
CASSYRRGTDTQYF
TGTGCCAGCAGTTACCGCAGGGGCACAGATACGCAGTATTTT
>TRBV3-1|TRBJ2-3|TRBD2|few
CASSSGALAGGSGWDTQYF
TGTGCCAGCAGCTCAGGGGCGCTAGCGGGGGGGAGTGGTTGGGATACGCAGTATTTT
>TRBV20-1|TRBJ1-3|-|-
CSARNSGNTIYF
TGCAGTGCTAGAAATTCTGGAAACACCATATATTTT
>TRBV20-1|TRBJ2-1|TRBD2|many
CSATTSGTYNEQFF
TGCAGTGCAACGACTAGCGGGACATACAATGAGCAGTTCTTC
>TRBV10-3|TRBJ2-7|TRBD1|-
CAISGRDRASREQYF
TGTGCCATCAGTGGAAGGGACAGGGCAAGTAGGGAGCAGTACTTC
>TRBV27|TRBJ2-2|TRBD1|-
CASTGTALMYAGELFF
TGTGCCAGCACCGGGACAGCTCTTATGTACGCCGGGGAGCTGTTTTTT
>TRBV9|TRBJ2-5|-|few
CASSVEGLRVEETQYF
TGTGCCAGCAGCGTCGAGGGACTCCGGGTGGAAGAGACCCAGTACTTC
>TRBV18|TRBJ1-5|-|-
CASSPGGRASNQPQHF
TGTGCCAGCTCACCGGGAGGCCGGGCCTCCAATCAGCCCCAGCATTTT
>TRBV28|TRBJ2-7|-|-
CASSTGQVEQYF
TGTGCCAGCAGCACAGGTCAGGTGGAGCAGTACTTC
>TRBV20-1|TRBJ2-3|TRBD1|few
CSALGTGGNTDTQYF
TGCAGTGCTCTCGGGACAGGGGGGAACACAGATACGCAGTATTTT
>TRBV28|TRBJ2-2|-|few
CASIGTPHRELFF
TGTGCCAGCATCGGGACACCCCACCGGGAGCTGTTTTTT
>TRBV18|TRBJ2-5|TRBD2|many
CASSPGLARETQYF
TGTGCCAGCTCACCGGGACTAGCGAGGGAGACCCAGTACTTC